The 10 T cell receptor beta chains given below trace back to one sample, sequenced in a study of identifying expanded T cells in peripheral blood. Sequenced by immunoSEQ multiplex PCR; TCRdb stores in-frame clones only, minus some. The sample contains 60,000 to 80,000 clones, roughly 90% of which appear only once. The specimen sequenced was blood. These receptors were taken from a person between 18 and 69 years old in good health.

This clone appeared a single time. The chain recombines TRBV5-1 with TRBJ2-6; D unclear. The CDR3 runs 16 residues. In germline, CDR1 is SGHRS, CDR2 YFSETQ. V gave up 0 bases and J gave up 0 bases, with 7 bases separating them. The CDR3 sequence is CASSLDSHSGANVLTF. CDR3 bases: TGCGCCAGCAGCTTGGACAGCCACTCTGGGGCCAACGTCCTGACTTTC.

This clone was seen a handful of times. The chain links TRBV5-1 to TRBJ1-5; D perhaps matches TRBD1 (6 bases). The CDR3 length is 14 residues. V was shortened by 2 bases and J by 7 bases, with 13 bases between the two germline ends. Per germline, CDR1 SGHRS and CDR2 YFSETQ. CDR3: CASSLEGVGQPQHF. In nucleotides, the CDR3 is TGCGCCAGCAGCTTAGAGGGGGTCGGGCAGCCCCAGCATTTT.

As DNA, the CDR3 is TGCGCCAGCAGCTTTTCCGGGACAGGGGCTGAAGCTTTCTTT. Its protein is CASSFSGTGAEAFF. The chain uses TRBV5-1 and TRBJ1-1, with TRBD1 identical over 10 bases. The CDR3 consists of 14 residues. Per the germline V gene, CDR1 is SGHRS and CDR2 is YFSETQ. The V gene end was trimmed by 2 bases and the J gene end by 6 bases; junction bases not matched to a gene: 4.

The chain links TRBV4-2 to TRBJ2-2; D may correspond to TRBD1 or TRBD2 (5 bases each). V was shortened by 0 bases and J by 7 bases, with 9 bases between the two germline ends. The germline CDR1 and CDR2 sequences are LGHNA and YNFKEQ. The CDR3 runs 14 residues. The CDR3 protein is CASSQELGVGELFF. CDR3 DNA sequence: TGTGCCAGCAGCCAAGAACTAGGGGTCGGGGAGCTGTTTTTT.

CDR3: CASSPGLAESRDTQYF. CDR3 coding DNA: TGCGCCAGCAGCCCGGGACTAGCGGAGAGTCGAGATACGCAGTATTTT. This sequence joins TRBV4-3 and TRBJ2-3; 11 bases match TRBD2. This CDR3 is built from 16 residues. V lost 4 bases to trimming and J lost 5 bases; unmatched junction nucleotides: 8. The germline CDR1 and CDR2 sequences are LGHNA and YSLEER.

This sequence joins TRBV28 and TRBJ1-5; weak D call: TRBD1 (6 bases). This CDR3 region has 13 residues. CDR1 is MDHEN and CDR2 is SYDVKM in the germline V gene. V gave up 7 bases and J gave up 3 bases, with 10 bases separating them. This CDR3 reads CASTPGDNQPQHF. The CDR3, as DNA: TGTGCCAGCACCCCAGGGGACAATCAGCCCCAGCATTTT. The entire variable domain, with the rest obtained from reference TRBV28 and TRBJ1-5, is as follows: DVKVTQSSRYLVKRTGEKVFLECVQDMDHENMFWYRQDPGLGLRLIYFSYDVKMKEKGDIPEGYSVSREKKERFSLILESASTNQTSMYLCASTPGDNQPQHFGDGTRLSIL.

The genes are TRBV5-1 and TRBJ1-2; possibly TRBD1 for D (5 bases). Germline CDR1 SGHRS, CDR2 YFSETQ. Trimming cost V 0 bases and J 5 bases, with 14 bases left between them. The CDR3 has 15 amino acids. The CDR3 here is CASSLVTAGDYGYTF. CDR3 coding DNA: TGCGCCAGCAGCTTGGTGACAGCCGGGGATTATGGCTACACCTTC.

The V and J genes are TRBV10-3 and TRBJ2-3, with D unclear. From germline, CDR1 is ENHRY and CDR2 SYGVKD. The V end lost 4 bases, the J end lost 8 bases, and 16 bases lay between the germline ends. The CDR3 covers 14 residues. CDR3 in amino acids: CAISGTAKHVTQYF. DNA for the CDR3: TGTGCCATCAGTGGGACGGCCAAACATGTTACGCAGTATTTT.

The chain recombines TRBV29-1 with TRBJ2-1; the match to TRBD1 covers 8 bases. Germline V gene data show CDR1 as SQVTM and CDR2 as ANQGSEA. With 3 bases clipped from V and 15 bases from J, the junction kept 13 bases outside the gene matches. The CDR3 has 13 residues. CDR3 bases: TGCAGCGTTGATGGACAGGGTCGGGGGAACTTGTTCTTC. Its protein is CSVDGQGRGNLFF.

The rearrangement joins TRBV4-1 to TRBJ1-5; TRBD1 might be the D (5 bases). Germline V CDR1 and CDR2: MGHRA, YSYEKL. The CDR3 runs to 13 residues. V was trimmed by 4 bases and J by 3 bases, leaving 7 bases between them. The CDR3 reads CASSRQFNQPQHF. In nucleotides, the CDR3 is TGCGCCAGCAGCCGACAGTTCAATCAGCCCCAGCATTTT.